The clone carrying this T cell receptor (beta chain) has at least ten counts. Its antigen is currently unknown. The sample comes from a study of T cells after yellow fever vaccination. Findings and caveats of the study: Contaminants from the bulk population, in the form of abundant clonotypes, could be found in FACS-sorted repertoires.

TCRdb re-called the 5' RACE reads with MiXCR, one entry per CDR3 protein. The data show 200,000 to 250,000 distinct CDR3 sequences, approximately 3.3% seen once. The receptor's source is a man aged 18 to 30 who received the YFV17D yellow fever vaccine. This specimen consisted of CD4+ T cells sorted from PBMCs, obtained 10 days after the yellow fever booster vaccination.

The CDR3 DNA follows: TGTGCCAGCAGCTTAGAGAGGACAGGGGTTACTGAAGCTTTCTTT. This gives the protein CASSLERTGVTEAFF. V gene TRBV7-2 combines with J gene TRBJ1-1, with 9 bases matching TRBD1. With 1 base clipped from V and 5 bases from J, the junction kept 5 bases outside the gene matches. This CDR3 is 15 amino acids long. Germline V lookup: CDR1 SGHTA, CDR2 FQGNSA.